The clone carrying this TCR beta chain occurred a few times. The CDR3 is made up of 14 amino acids. Germline-derived CDR1 and CDR2 are SGDLS and YYNGEE. Through a sample-barcoded 5' primer and a J-beta primer mix, a second PCR was run for roughly 6 to 11 cycles. Each of the cDNA molecules was tagged by a template-switch adaptor with 12 random nucleotides. TCRdb used MiXCR to reprocess the 5' RACE reads, holding one entry per CDR3 protein. The repertoire consists of more than 600,000 distinct CDR3 sequences, with 20% to 25% occurring once and the leading ten covering more than 7.5%. The data originate from a study of blood T cells in healthy people across ages. Study overall: Capture via template switching afforded approximately one barcoded beta molecule per two T cells.

These data were also reused for a study on T cells of mothers and their children. This second study says: In each mother, TCR beta CDR3 reads exceeded 8 million; in each child, they numbered approximately 3 million.

The J gene is TRBJ2-5, the V gene TRBV9; 7 nucleotides match TRBD1. The DNA end is a closer match to TRBJ2-1, so the J assignment may be wrong. The sample comprised blood. The receptor was isolated from a boy between 10 and 17 years old in good health. The CDR3 DNA sequence: TGTGCCAGCAGCGTACTCGACAGGGTCACGGAGCAGTTCTTC. Amino acid sequence: CASSVLDRVTEQFF.